The TCR beta chain described here comes from a study of identifying expanded T cells in peripheral blood. Profiling relied on immunoSEQ multiplex PCR, and the TCRdb table lists in-frame clones only, not all of them. The sample has 50,000 to 60,000 clones; about four fifths are singletons. Germline assignment: CDR1 SGHRS and CDR2 YFSETQ. This CDR3 region has 14 residues. V was trimmed by 0 bases and J by 5 bases, leaving 9 bases between them. The receptor was derived from a person between 18 and 75 years old in good health. This chain uses TRBV5-1 with TRBJ2-1; possibly TRBD2 for D (5 bases). Sample: blood. CDR3 nucleotide sequence: TGCGCCAGCAGCTTGGCCACCGGGAACAATGAGCAGTTCTTC. Protein sequence: CASSLATGNNEQFF.